Below, one TCR beta chain is given with its context. No cognate antigen has been identified for it. Nothing much larger sits one base from this clone, and base qualities are not available. Its CDR3 holds 15 amino acids, cysteine through phenylalanine. The entry retains the CDR3 DNA only, 45 bases that are in frame from base 1. Taken from the germline V gene, the CDR1 and CDR2 loops are MGHDK and SYGVNS. The V end gives up 5 bases and the J end 3 bases, leaving 8 bases in the junction not matched to a gene. These data belong to a study of blood T cell repertoires in COVID-19 (dated by TCRdb to the early 2020s). At the level of the whole study: For ImmuneRACE Cohort 3, a participant was defined as recovered based on two consecutive negative NP/OP PCR tests, clearance by a healthcare professional, or resolution of symptoms. Samples covering the acute and convalescent phases of COVID-19 were provided by collaborators in the United States, Italy and Spain. The prospective study material was composed of cDNA or gDNA derived from T cells, B-cell-depleted T cells, or PBMCs. The dataset comprised deeply sampled blood TCRbeta repertoires from subjects exposed to, actively infected with, or recovered from COVID-19. The repertoires were released in a freely available public database meant as a resource for research on the immune response to SARS-CoV-2. Samples were obtained from the ongoing ImmuneRACE study (first 160 participants) and from over 1,000 subjects provided by 6 global collaborators. A de-identified subject ID, COVID-19 status, age in years and sex were almost always included in the sample metadata. Where available, HLA class I and class II types were taken from metadata supplied by the sample provider and were not determined by assay-based typing.

TCRbeta CDR3 regions were amplified from genomic DNA using the immunoSEQ Assay, a bias-controlled multiplex PCR. For the original study's pipeline: The number of nucleated cells in each sample was estimated by amplification of reference gene primers within the assay. To quantify the absolute abundance of each unique TCRbeta CDR3 rearrangement, sequence reads were collapsed and filtered. For each sample, productive Simpson clonality was calculated as the square root of Simpson's diversity index over productive rearrangements. TCRdb's version of the immuneACCESS table is confined to in-frame rearrangements and falls short of the full clone set. An unresolved V gene accounts for under half of the shortfall where checked; the remainder is of unknown origin. That table supplies the V and J calls and clone size; D and trimming were determined from the DNA. The sample records 350,000 to 400,000 clones, around 87% of which are singletons. In total, the top ten clones hold roughly 1.9% of the sample.

Participants in the prospective study were enrolled through a virtual design, were aged about 18 to 100 years, and lived in 24 United States geographic areas. In the prospective study, participants were assigned to cohorts based on the clinical history participants reported in a screening survey and a study questionnaire. In the prospective study, whole blood, serum and a nasopharyngeal or oropharyngeal swab were collected from each participant by mobile phlebotomists. Additional blood draws and questionnaires over a 2-month period could optionally be provided by prospective study participants. Blood samples from the prospective study were shipped frozen or at room temperature prior to DNA extraction. What the work shows at the level of the full study, not this receptor alone: Clinical and demographic metadata were provided uncurated, with the amount varying by source and participant.

The source material was PBMCs or T cells enriched from blood (not recorded which). This chain joins TRBV25-1 to TRBJ2-7; 9 middle bases align to TRBD2. This sequence originates from a man in his forties or fifties in a cohort exposed to, infected with or recovered from COVID-19 (not recorded which). The sequenced DNA is TGTGCCAGCAGTATCGGAATAGCGGGAGTCTACGAGCAGTACTTC. Its amino acids are CASSIGIAGVYEQYF.